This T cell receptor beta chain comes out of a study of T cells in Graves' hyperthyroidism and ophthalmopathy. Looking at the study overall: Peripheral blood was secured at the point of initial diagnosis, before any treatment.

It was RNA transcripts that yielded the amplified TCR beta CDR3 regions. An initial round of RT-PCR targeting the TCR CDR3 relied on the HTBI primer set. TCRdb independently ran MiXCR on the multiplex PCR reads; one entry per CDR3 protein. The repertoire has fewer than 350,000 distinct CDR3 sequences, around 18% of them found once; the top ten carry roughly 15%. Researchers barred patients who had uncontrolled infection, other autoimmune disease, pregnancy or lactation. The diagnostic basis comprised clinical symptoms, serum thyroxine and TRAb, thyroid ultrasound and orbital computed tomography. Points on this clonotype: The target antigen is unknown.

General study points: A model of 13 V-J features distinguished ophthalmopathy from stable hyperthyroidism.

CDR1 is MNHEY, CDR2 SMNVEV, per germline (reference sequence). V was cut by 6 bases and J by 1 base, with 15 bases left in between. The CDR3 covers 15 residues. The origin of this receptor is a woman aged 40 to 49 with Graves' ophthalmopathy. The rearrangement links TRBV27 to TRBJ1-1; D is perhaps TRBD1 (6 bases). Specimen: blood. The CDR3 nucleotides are TGTGCCAGCAGGATACCGGGGGGCACGAACACTGAAGCTTTCTTT. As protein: CASRIPGGTNTEAFF.